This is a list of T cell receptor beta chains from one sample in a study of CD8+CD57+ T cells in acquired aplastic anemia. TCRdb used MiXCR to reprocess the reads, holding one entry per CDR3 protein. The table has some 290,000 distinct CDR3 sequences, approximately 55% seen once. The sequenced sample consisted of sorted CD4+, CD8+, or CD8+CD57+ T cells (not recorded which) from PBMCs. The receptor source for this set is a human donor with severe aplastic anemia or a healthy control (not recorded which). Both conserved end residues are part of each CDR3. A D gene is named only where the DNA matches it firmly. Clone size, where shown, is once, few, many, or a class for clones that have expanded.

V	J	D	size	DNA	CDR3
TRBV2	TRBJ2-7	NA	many	TGTGCCAGCAGTCCCCATAAAAGGGGGGAGCAGTACTTC	CASSPHKRGEQYF
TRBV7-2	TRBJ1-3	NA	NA	TGTGCCAGCAGCTTCTCCAAACTAGGAAACACCATATATTTT	CASSFSKLGNTIYF
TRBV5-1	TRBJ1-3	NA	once	TGTGCCAGCAGCGTAATGGTTTCTGGAAACACCATATATTTT	CASSVMVSGNTIYF
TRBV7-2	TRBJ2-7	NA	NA	TGTGCCAGCAGCACCACGCTCGGAGGGTCCTACGAGCAGTACTTC	CASSTTLGGSYEQYF
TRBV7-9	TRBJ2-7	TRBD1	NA	TGTGCCAGCAGTTCCGACAGGGGGCCAACCTACGAGCAGTACTTC	CASSSDRGPTYEQYF
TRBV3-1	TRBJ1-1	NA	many	TGTGCCAGCAGCCATCCGCCGGGCATGGGCACTGAAGCTTTCTTT	CASSHPPGMGTEAFF
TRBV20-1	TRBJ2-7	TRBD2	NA	TGCAGTGCTCCCGGGACTAGCGGGGGCAGCTCCTACGAGCAGTACTTC	CSAPGTSGGSSYEQYF
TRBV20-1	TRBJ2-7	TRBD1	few	TGCAGTGCTAGACTTACCGGGACAGGGAGCCACGAGCAGTACTTC	CSARLTGTGSHEQYF
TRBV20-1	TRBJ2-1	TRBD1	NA	TGCAGGGCAACAGGGGGTAATGAGCAGTTCTTC	CRATGGNEQFF
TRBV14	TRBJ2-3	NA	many	TGTGCCAGCAGCTACCAGACAGATACGCAGTATTTT	CASSYQTDTQYF
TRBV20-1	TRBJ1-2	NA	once	TGCAGTGCTAGAGGCCAGGGTGACTTGGGCGGCTACACCTTC	CSARGQGDLGGYTF
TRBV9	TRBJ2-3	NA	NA	TGTGCCAGCAGCCGATTTACGAGCACAGATACGCAGTATTTT	CASSRFTSTDTQYF
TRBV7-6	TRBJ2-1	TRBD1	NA	TGTGCCAGCAGCCCACAGGGGGGCAATGAGCAGTTCTTC	CASSPQGGNEQFF
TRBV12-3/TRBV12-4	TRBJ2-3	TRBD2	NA	TGTGCCAGCAGTCGAGGGGTCGCGGGAGTGACAGATACGCAGTATTTT	CASSRGVAGVTDTQYF
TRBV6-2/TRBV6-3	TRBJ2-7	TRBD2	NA	TGTGCCAGCAGTTACTCGAGGGCTAAGCGGGGGGCCTCCTACGAGCAGTACTTC	CASSYSRAKRGASYEQYF
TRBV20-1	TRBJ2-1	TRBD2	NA	TGCAGTGTCCCCCCTGGGGCGGGAGGGCCTAATGGGCAGTTCTTC	CSVPPGAGGPNGQFF
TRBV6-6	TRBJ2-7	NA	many	TGTGCCAGCAGTGGTGGTGACAGGAAGTTCTACGAGCAGTACTTC	CASSGGDRKFYEQYF
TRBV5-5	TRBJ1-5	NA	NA	TGTGCCAGCAGCAACGGATTTAGCAATCAGCCCCAGCATTTT	CASSNGFSNQPQHF
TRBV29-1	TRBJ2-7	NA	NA	TGCAGCGCCAAGGGCAGCCCCTACGAGCAGTACTTC	CSAKGSPYEQYF
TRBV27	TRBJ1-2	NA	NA	TGTGCCAGCAGCCCTTTTTCGGGGAAGAACTATGGCTACACCTTC	CASSPFSGKNYGYTF
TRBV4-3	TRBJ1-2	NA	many	TGCGCCAGCAGCCAAGTGGCCCGAAAGGGGAATGGCTACACCTTC	CASSQVARKGNGYTF
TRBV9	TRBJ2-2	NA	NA	TGTGCCAGCAGCGTAGGGTCAGGTGATGGCGGGGAGCTGTTTTTT	CASSVGSGDGGELFF
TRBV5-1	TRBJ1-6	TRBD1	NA	TGCGCCAGCAGCTTGTTGACAGGGTTTGGAGTCGCCCTCCACTTT	CASSLLTGFGVALHF
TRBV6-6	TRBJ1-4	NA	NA	TGTGCCAGCAAATTCCGTGGTAATGAAAAACTGTTTTTT	CASKFRGNEKLFF
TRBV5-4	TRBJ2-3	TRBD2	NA	TGTGCCAGCAGCCTGGCTTCGGGGGGTGGCACAGATACGCAGTATTTT	CASSLASGGGTDTQYF
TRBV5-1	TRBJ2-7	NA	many	TGCGCCAGCTACCAGGAGGCAGGGTCCTACGAGCAGTACTTC	CASYQEAGSYEQYF
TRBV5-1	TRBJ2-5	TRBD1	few	TGCGCCAGCAGCCAGGGGACAGGGGGCCGGGAGACCCAGTACTTC	CASSQGTGGRETQYF
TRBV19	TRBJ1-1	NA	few	TGTGCCAGTAGTATAAAGGCTGAAGCTTTCTTT	CASSIKAEAFF
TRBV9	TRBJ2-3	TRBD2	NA	TGTGCCAGCAGCGTGGGACTAGCGGGAGATGTGGATACGCAGTATTTT	CASSVGLAGDVDTQYF
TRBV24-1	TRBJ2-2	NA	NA	TGTGCCACCAGTGATCCGACCGGTTGGACCGGGGAGCTGTTTTTT	CATSDPTGWTGELFF
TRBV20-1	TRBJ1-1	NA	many	TGCAGTGCTAGAGGTGGCCACAACACTGAAGCTTTCTTT	CSARGGHNTEAFF
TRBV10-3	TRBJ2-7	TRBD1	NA	TGTGCCATCGGACAGGGGGCGCGGGAGCAGTACTTC	CAIGQGAREQYF
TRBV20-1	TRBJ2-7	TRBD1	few	TGCAGTGCCTGGACAGGGTTAACCTCTCAGCAGTACTTC	CSAWTGLTSQQYF
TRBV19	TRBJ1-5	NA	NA	TGTGCCAGTAGTATTCGGAGTGGGAGTAGCAATCAGCCCCGGCATTTT	CASSIRSGSSNQPRHF
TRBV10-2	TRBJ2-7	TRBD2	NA	TGCGCCAGCAGCCGGACTAGCAGTCTCGGGAACTACGAGCAGTACTTC	CASSRTSSLGNYEQYF
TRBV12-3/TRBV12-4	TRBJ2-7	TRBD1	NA	TGTGCCAGCAGTTTCGGGACAGGGGTATACGAGCAGTACTTC	CASSFGTGVYEQYF
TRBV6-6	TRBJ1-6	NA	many	TGTGCCAGCAGAGACAGTAGTTCCTCTCATAATTCACCCCTCCACTTT	CASRDSSSSHNSPLHF
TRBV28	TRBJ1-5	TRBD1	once	TGTGCCAGCAGTTGGGGAGACAGGGACAATCAGCCCCAGCATTTT	CASSWGDRDNQPQHF
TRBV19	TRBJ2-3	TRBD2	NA	TGTGCCAGTAGTCCCCGTTGGACTAGCGGGATAGCAGATACGCAGTATTTT	CASSPRWTSGIADTQYF
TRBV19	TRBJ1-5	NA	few	TGTGCCAGTAGTATCGGAGGAACAGTCAATCAGCCCCAGCATTTT	CASSIGGTVNQPQHF
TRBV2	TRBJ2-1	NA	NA	TGTGCCAGCTGTCGGGAAAATGAGCAGTTCTTC	CASCRENEQFF
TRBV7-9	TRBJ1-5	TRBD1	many	TGTGCCAGCAGCTTGGGGACAGGGGGCGTGAATCAGCCCCAGCATTTT	CASSLGTGGVNQPQHF
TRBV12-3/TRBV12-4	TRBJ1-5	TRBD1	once	TGTGCCAGCAGTGACAGGACAGGGGGCGTCAACCAGCCCCAGCATTTT	CASSDRTGGVNQPQHF
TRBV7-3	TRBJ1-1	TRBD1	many	TGTGCCAGCAGCTCGACAGGGAGGGCCACTGAAGCTTTCTTT	CASSSTGRATEAFF
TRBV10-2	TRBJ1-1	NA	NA	TGCGCCAGCATGGTAGGGGCAAACACTGAAGCTTTCTTT	CASMVGANTEAFF
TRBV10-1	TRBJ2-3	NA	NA	TGCGCCAGCAGTGGAATTGGACAGTCTAGCACAGATACGCAGTATTTT	CASSGIGQSSTDTQYF
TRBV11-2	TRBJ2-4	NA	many	TGTGCCAGCAGCTTAGATCGGGCACCTGGAGCCAAAAACATTCAGTACTTC	CASSLDRAPGAKNIQYF
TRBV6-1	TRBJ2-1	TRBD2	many	TGTGCCAGCATGGCTAGCGGGGGGGCCTCCTTTGAGCAGTTCTTC	CASMASGGASFEQFF
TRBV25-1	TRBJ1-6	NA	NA	TGTGCCAGCGTGATGACAGAGGGCTATTCACCCCTCCACTTT	CASVMTEGYSPLHF
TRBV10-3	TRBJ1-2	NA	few	TGTGCCATCAGTGAGTCGGGCGGCTACACCTTC	CAISESGGYTF
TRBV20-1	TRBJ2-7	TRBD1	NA	TGCAGTGCTAGTCTTGCCAGGGGGCTTTACGAGCAGTACTTC	CSASLARGLYEQYF
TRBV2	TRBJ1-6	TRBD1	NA	TGTGCCAGCAGGGGACAGAGCTCCTATAATTCACCCCTCCACTTT	CASRGQSSYNSPLHF
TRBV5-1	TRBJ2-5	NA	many	TGCGCCAGCAGAAGTCTTGGGGGGGGCCGAGAGACCCAGTACTTC	CASRSLGGGRETQYF